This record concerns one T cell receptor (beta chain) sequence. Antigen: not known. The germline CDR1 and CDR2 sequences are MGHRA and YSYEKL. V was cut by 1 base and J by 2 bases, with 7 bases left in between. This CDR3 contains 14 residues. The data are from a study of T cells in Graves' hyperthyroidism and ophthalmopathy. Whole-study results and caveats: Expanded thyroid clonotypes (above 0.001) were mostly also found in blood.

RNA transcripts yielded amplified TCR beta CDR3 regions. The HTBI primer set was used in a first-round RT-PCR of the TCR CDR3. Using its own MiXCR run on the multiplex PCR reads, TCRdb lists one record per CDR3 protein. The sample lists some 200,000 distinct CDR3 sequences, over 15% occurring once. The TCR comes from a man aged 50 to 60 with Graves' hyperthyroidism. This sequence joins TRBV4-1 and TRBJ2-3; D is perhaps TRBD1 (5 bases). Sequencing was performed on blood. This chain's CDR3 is CASSQAGPTDTQYF. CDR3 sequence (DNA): TGCGCCAGCAGCCAAGCAGGGCCCACAGATACGCAGTATTTT.